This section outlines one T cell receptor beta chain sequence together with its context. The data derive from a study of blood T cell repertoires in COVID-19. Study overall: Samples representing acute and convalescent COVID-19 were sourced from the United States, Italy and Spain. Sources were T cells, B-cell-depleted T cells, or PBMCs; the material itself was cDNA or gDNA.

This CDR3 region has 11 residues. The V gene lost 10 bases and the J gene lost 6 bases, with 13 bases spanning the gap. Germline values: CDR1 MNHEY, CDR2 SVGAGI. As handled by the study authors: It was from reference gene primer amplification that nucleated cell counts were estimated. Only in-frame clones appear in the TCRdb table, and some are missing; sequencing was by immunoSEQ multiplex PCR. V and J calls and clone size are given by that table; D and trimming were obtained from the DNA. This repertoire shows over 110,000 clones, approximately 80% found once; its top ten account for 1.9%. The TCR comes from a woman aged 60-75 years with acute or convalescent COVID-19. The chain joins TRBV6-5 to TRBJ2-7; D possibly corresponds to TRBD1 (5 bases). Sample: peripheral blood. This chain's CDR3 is CATKGWGEQYF. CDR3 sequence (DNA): TGTGCCACCAAGGGGTGGGGCGAGCAGTACTTC.